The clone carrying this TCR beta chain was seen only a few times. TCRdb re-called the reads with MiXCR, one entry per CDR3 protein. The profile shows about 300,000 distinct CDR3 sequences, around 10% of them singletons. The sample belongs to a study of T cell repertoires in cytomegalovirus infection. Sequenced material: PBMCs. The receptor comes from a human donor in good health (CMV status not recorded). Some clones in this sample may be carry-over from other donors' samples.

CDR3 DNA: TGCAGTGCTAGCCTCGCGGGACTAGCGGGGGGGACTTCTAGCTCCTACGAGCAGTACTTC. This gives the protein CSASLAGLAGGTSSSYEQYF. This sequence joins TRBV20-1 and TRBJ2-7, with TRBD2 matching over 16 bases. The germline gives CDR1 DFQATT, CDR2 SNEGSKA (reference sequence). CDR3 size: 20 residues. Trimming cost V 3 bases and J 0 bases; bases outside gene matches: 14.